This entry lists 18 T cell receptor beta chains sequenced from one sample in a study of blood T cells in healthy people across ages. The use of a sample-barcoded 5' primer and a J-beta primer mix characterized a second PCR of roughly 7 to 12 cycles. TCRdb fed the 5' RACE reads into MiXCR, producing one record per CDR3 protein. This table has around 1,100,000 distinct CDR3 sequences, roughly two fifths appearing once. The sample was blood. Receptors were obtained from a man younger than 35 in good health.

The sample holds a few counts of this clonotype. The V gene is TRBV6-5, the J gene TRBJ1-4; maybe TRBD1 (5 bases). V was cut by 2 bases and J by 7 bases, with 8 bases left in between. CDR1 is MNHEY and CDR2 is SVGAGI in the germline V gene. The CDR3 runs to 13 residues. The chain's CDR3 is CASSYGHPEKLFF. The CDR3 DNA is TGTGCCAGCAGTTACGGACATCCTGAAAAACTGTTTTTT.

The chain joins TRBV7-3 to TRBJ2-1; D unclear. CDR3 length equals 13 residues. V lost 1 base and J lost 12, with 13 bases in between. Germline V lookup: CDR1 SGHTA, CDR2 FQGTGA. The CDR3 protein is CASSLSVMDGQFF. The CDR3 nucleotides read TGTGCCAGCAGCTTAAGTGTAATGGATGGGCAGTTCTTC.

In its sample, this clonotype was seen a few times. The chain joins TRBV20-1 to TRBJ2-7; the D gene is possibly TRBD2 (6 bases). The CDR3 contains 15 residues. V was cut by 4 bases and J by 1 base, with 17 bases left in between. Germline values: CDR1 DFQATT, CDR2 SNEGSKA (reference sequence). The CDR3 nucleotides read TGCAGTGCTACGGGACTCTCGGGGACGTCCTACGAGCAGTACTTC. Its protein product is CSATGLSGTSYEQYF.

The J gene is TRBJ2-7, the V gene TRBV2; D call uncertain. Trimming removed 4 bases from V and 1 base from J, with 23 bases in between. CDR1 and CDR2 (germline): SNHLY, FYNNEI. CDR3 length: 18 amino acids. The CDR3 region has the DNA TGTGCCAGCAGTGGCCAGGATAAACGGTCCCGCAGATCCTACGAGCAGTACTTC. Translating it yields CASSGQDKRSRRSYEQYF.

The chain uses TRBV9 and TRBJ1-2, with D uncertain. The germline CDR1 and CDR2 sequences are SGDLS and YYNGEE. Trimming pared 0 bases from V and 7 bases from J, leaving 7 bases between. The CDR3 is 12 residues long. The CDR3 region is CASSVGSSGYTF. In nucleotides, the CDR3 is TGTGCCAGCAGCGTAGGGAGCTCTGGCTACACCTTC.

The chain joins TRBV4-3 to TRBJ2-6, with D possibly matching TRBD1 (5 bases). Germline CDR1 is LGHNA and CDR2 is YSLEER. The CDR3 is 14 residues long. Trimming took 0 bases from V and 7 from J, leaving 7 bases between them. CDR3 bases: TGCGCCAGCAGCCAAGACCAGGGAGCCAACGTCCTGACTTTC. Amino acid sequence: CASSQDQGANVLTF.

This clonotype showed up just a few times. Here the CDR3 reads CAISTDRGYGYTF. Written as DNA, the CDR3 is TGTGCCATCAGTACCGACAGGGGCTATGGCTACACCTTC. The genes are TRBV10-3 and TRBJ1-2, with 8 bases fitting TRBD1. There are 13 residues in the CDR3. The germline CDR1 and CDR2 sequences are ENHRY and SYGVKD. Germline trimming cut 5 bases from V and 4 bases from J; bases unmatched to any gene: 3.

The chain carries TRBV6-5 and TRBJ1-2; D not certain. Germline CDR1 is MNHEY and CDR2 is SVGAGI. The CDR3 consists of 19 residues. V lost 2 bases to trimming and J lost 5 bases, with 27 bases between them. The CDR3 loop reads CASSYTRSAHNGQYYGYTF. DNA of the CDR3: TGTGCCAGCAGTTACACCCGCTCAGCTCATAATGGCCAATATTATGGCTACACCTTC.

Remarks on this clonotype: One junction end does not reproduce the germline sequence, and a read error may be involved. The chain joins TRBV9 to TRBJ2-3, with 10 bases matching TRBD2. Germline-derived CDR1 and CDR2 are SGDLS and YYNGEE. The CDR3 is 16 amino acids. The DNA of the CDR3 is TGTGCCGGCAGCGAGGCAGCGGGGGGGCCTCCAGATACGCAGTATTTT. It translates to CAGSEAAGGPPDTQYF.

This chain links TRBV7-2 with TRBJ1-2; D is possibly TRBD1 (6 bases). From germline, CDR1 is SGHTA and CDR2 FQGNSA. Trimming removed 3 bases at V and 9 bases at J, with 35 bases between. The CDR3 is 20 amino acids. CDR3 bases: TGTGCCAGCAGCTTCCCGACCATCCAGACAGGCGGCGGGGAGTATCGGAGCTACACCTTC. Encoded protein: CASSFPTIQTGGGEYRSYTF.

This clonotype was seen more than once but under ten times. V gene TRBV19 combines with J gene TRBJ1-2; D gene ambiguous. The germline CDR1 and CDR2 sequences are LNHDA and SQIVND (reference sequence). The CDR3 has 12 residues. With 10 bases removed from V and 1 base from J, the gap between germline ends came to 10 bases. CDR3 amino acids: CATGRVNYGYTF. In DNA form, the CDR3 reads TGTGCCACCGGGAGGGTTAACTATGGCTACACCTTC.

Regarding this clonotype: One end of the junction does not line up with germline, which may come from a read error. V is TRBV9 and J is TRBJ1-4; maybe TRBD1 (6 bases). Germline-derived CDR1 and CDR2 are SGDLS and YYNGEE. CDR3 length: 13 residues. The CDR3 reads CAGSEDSREKLFF. DNA of the CDR3: TGTGCCGGCAGCGAGGACAGCCGGGAAAAACTGTTTTTT.

This clonotype was detected a few times. This rearrangement joins TRBV7-2 to TRBJ2-3, with 11 bases matching TRBD1. V gave up 5 bases and J gave up 1 base; unmatched junction bases: 5. This CDR3 region has 16 residues. The germline V gene encodes CDR1 SGHTA and CDR2 FQGNSA. Here the CDR3 reads CASSQPDRGRTDTQYF. CDR3 DNA: TGTGCCAGCAGCCAACCGGACAGGGGGCGCACAGATACGCAGTATTTT.

The J gene is TRBJ1-1, the V gene TRBV20-1; TRBD1 aligns across 8 bases. V shed 3 bases, J shed 5 bases, and the junction held 8 bases outside the gene matches. The V gene's germline CDR1 is DFQATT and CDR2 SNEGSKA (reference sequence). CDR3 length equals 14 residues. For the CDR3, the DNA is TGCAGTGCTAGCTCAGGGGGCGGAGGGACTGAAGCTTTCTTT. This codes for CSASSGGGGTEAFF.

The rearrangement joins TRBV4-1 to TRBJ2-5; 8 nucleotides agree with TRBD1. This CDR3 is built from 16 residues. From germline, CDR1 is MGHRA and CDR2 YSYEKL. J was trimmed by 5 bases and V by 0 bases; bases with no gene match: 8. The chain's CDR3 is CASSQELQGGSETQYF. The CDR3 coding sequence is TGCGCCAGCAGCCAAGAGTTACAGGGGGGCTCGGAGACCCAGTACTTC.

J is TRBJ1-2 and V is TRBV4-3, with D perhaps matching TRBD1 (6 bases). V lost 6 bases, J lost 4 bases, and 21 bases lay in between. The CDR3 covers 16 residues. The germline gives CDR1 LGHNA, CDR2 YSLEER. In DNA, the CDR3 is TGCGCCAGCAGTCCCACCTCCGCGACAGGCGGCTATGGCTACACCTTC. This codes for CASSPTSATGGYGYTF.

This clonotype was detected only a few times. The V call is TRBV12-3 or TRBV12-4, the J call TRBJ2-5; D not resolved. The CDR3 runs to 12 residues. Trimming left V 7 bases short and J 9 bases short, with 15 bases between. The CDR3 is CASTRSSAPQYF. As DNA, the CDR3 is TGTGCCAGCACCCGCTCTTCGGCACCCCAGTACTTC.

This clonotype occurred once. The chain recombines TRBV28 with TRBJ1-1; D unresolved. Germline-derived CDR1 and CDR2 are MDHEN and SYDVKM. V shed 7 bases and J shed 5 bases, with 8 bases lying between them. CDR3 size: 11 residues. CDR3 coding DNA: TGTGCCAGCAACCATAGGACTGAAGCTTTCTTT. Encoded protein: CASNHRTEAFF.